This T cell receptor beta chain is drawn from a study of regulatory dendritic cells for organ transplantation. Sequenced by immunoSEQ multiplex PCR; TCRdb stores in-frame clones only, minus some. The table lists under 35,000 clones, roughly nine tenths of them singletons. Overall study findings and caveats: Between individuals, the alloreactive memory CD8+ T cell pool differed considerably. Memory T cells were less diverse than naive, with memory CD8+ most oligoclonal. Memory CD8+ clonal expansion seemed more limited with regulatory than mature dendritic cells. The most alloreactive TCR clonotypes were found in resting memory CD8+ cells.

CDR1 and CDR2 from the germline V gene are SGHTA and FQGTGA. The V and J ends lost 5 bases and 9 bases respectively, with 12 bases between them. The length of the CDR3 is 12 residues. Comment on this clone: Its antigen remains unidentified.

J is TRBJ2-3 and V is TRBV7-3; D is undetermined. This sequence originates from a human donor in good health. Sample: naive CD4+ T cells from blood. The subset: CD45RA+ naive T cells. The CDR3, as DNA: TGTGCCAGCAGCAGGCTGGGTAGCACGCAGTATTTT. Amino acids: CASSRLGSTQYF.